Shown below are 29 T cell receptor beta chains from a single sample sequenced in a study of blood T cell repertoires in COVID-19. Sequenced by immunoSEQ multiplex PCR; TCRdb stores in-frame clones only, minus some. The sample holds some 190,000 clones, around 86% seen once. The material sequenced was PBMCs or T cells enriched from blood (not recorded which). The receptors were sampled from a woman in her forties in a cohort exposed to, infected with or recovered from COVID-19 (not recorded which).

For the CDR3, the DNA is TGCGCCAGCAAAGAGGGACAGGGGAATGAGCAGTTCTTC. It yields the protein CASKEGQGNEQFF. V usage is TRBV10-2 and J usage is TRBJ2-1, with 10 bases lining up with TRBD1. The ends lost 7 bases at V and 7 bases at J; junction bases unmatched: 4. The V gene's germline CDR1 is WSHSY and CDR2 SAAADI. CDR3 length: 13 amino acids.

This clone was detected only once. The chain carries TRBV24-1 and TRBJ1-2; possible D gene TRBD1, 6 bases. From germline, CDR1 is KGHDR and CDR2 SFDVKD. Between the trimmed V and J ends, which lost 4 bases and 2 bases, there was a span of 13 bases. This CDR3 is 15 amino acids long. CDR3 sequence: CATSETGVSNYGYTF. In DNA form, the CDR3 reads TGTGCCACCAGTGAGACAGGAGTCTCGAACTATGGCTACACCTTC.

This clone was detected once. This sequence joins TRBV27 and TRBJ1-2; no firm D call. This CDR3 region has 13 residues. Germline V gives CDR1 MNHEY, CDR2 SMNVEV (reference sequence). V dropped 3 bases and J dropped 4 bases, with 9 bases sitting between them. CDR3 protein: CASSFGSAYGYTF. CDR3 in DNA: TGTGCCAGCAGTTTCGGGTCAGCCTATGGCTACACCTTC.

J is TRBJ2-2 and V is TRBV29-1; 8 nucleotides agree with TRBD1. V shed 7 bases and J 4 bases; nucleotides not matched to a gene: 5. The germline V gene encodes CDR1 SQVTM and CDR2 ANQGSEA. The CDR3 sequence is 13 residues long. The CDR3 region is CSGGTGPTGELFF. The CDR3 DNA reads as TGCAGCGGGGGGACAGGACCCACCGGGGAGCTGTTTTTT.

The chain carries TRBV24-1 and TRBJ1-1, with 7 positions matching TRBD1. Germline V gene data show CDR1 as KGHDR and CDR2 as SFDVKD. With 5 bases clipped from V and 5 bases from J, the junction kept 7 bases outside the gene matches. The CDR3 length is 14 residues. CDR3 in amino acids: CATSGKDRETEAFF. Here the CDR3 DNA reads TGTGCCACCAGTGGTAAAGACAGGGAGACTGAAGCTTTCTTT.

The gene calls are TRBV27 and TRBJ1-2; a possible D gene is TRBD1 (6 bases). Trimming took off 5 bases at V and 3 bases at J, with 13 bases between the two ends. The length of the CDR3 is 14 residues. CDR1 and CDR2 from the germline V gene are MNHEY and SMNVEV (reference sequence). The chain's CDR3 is CASSAWDNHYGYTF. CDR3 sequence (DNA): TGTGCCAGCAGTGCCTGGGACAACCACTATGGCTACACCTTC.

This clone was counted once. The CDR3 spells CASSQGGGGTEAFF. The CDR3 DNA follows: TGCGCCAGCAGCCAGGGGGGAGGGGGCACTGAAGCTTTCTTT. The rearrangement links TRBV4-1 to TRBJ1-1, with D perhaps TRBD1 (6 bases). The CDR3 is made up of 14 amino acids. CDR1 MGHRA and CDR2 YSYEKL come from the germline V gene. V was cut by 3 bases and J by 4 bases, with 12 bases left in between.

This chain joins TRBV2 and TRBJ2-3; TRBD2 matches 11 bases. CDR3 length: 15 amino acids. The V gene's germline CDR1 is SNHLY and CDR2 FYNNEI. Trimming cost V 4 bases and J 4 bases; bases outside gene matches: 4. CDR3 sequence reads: CASSVTSGVSDTQYF. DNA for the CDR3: TGTGCCAGCAGTGTGACTAGCGGGGTATCAGATACGCAGTATTTT.

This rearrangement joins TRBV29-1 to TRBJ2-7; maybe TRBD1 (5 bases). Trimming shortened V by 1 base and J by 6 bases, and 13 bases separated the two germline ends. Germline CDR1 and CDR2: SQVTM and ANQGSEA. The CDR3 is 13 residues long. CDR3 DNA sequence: TGCAGCGTTGAAGGGCAGGGATACTCCGAGCAGTACTTC. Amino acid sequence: CSVEGQGYSEQYF.

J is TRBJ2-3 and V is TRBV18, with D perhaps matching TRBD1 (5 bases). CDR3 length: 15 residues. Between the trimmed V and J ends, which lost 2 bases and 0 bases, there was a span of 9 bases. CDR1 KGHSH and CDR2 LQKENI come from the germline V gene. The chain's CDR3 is CASSPSRASTDTQYF. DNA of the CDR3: TGTGCCAGCTCACCATCCAGGGCTAGCACAGATACGCAGTATTTT.

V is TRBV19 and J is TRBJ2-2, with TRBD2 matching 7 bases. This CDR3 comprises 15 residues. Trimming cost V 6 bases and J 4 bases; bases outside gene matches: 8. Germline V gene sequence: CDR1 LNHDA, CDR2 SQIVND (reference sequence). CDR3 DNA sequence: TGTGCCAGTAGCCTGGGGAGGGAAAGCACCGGGGAGCTGTTTTTT. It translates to CASSLGRESTGELFF. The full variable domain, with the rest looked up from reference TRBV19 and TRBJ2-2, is DGGITQSPKYLFRKEGQNVTLSCEQNLNHDAMYWYRQDPGQGLRLIYYSQIVNDFQKGDIAEGYSVSREKKESFPLTVTSAQKNPTAFYLCASSLGRESTGELFFGEGSRLTVL.

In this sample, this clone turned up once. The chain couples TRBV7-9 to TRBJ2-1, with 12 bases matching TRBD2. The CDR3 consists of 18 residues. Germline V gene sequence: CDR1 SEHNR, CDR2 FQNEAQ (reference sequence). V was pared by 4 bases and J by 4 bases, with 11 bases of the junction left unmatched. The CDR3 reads CASSSLALAGGPYNEQFF. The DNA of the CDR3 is TGTGCCAGCAGCTCCCTGGCACTAGCGGGAGGCCCTTACAATGAGCAGTTCTTC. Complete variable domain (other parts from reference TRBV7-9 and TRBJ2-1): DTGVSQNPRHKITKRGQNVTFRCDPISEHNRLYWYRQTLGQGPEFLTYFQNEAQLEKSRLLSDRFSAERPKGSFSTLEIQRTEQGDSAMYLCASSSLALAGGPYNEQFFGPGTRLTVL.

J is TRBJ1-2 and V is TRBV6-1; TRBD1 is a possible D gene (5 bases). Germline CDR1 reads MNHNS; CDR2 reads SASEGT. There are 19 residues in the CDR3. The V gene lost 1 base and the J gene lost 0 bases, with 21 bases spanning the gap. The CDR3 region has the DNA TGTGCCAGCAGTGAAGAATGGGGCCTGGAACACTTTACTAACTATGGCTACACCTTC. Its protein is CASSEEWGLEHFTNYGYTF.

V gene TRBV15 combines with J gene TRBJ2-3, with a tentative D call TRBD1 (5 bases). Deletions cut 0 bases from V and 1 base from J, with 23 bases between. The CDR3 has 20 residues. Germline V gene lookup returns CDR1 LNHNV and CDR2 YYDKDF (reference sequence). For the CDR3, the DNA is TGTGCCACCAGCAGAGAACCGCGGTTTGAACTACAGGTTGGCACAGATACGCAGTATTTT. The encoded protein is CATSREPRFELQVGTDTQYF.

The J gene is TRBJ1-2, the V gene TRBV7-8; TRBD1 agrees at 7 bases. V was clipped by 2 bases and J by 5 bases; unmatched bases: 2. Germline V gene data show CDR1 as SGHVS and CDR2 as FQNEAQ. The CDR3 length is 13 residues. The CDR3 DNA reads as TGTGCCAGCAGCTTACGACAGGGATATGGCTACACCTTC. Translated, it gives CASSLRQGYGYTF.

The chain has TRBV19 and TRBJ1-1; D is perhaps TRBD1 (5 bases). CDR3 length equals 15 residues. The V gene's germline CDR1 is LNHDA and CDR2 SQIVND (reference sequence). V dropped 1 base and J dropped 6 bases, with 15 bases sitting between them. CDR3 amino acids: CASSIVGGDRAEAFF. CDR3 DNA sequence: TGTGCCAGTAGTATAGTAGGAGGGGATAGGGCTGAAGCTTTCTTT.

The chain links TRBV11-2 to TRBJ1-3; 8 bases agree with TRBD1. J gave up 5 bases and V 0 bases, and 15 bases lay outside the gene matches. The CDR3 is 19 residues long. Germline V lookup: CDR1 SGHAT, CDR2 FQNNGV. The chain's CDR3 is CASSLDVGTGWVERNTIYF. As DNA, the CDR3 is TGTGCCAGCAGCTTAGATGTCGGGACAGGATGGGTAGAGAGAAACACCATATATTTT.

The CDR3 loop reads CASSETGKGQPQHF. The CDR3, as DNA: TGCGCCAGCAGTGAGACGGGGAAGGGTCAGCCCCAGCATTTT. The chain couples TRBV10-2 to TRBJ1-5; D unclear. Germline-derived CDR1 and CDR2 are WSHSY and SAAADI. Trimming removed 2 bases at V and 6 bases at J, with 11 bases between. CDR3 length equals 14 residues.

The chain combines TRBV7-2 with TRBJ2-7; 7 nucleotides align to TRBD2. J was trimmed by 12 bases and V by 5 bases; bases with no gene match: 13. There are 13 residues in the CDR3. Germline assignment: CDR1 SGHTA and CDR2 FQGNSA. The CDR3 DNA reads TGTGCCAGCAGCCATTCCACGGGAGGAGAGGGGTACTTC. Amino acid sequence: CASSHSTGGEGYF.

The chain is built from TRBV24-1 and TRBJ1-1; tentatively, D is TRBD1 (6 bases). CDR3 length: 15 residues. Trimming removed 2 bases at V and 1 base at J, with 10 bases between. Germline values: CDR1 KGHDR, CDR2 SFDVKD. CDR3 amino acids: CATSDSTGSNTEAFF. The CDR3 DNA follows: TGTGCCACCAGTGATTCTACAGGGTCGAACACTGAAGCTTTCTTT.

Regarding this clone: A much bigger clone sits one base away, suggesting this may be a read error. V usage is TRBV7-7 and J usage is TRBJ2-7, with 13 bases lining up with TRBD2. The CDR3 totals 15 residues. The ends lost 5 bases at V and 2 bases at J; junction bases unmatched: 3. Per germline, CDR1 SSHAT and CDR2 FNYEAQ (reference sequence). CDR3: CASSPGLAGAYEQYF. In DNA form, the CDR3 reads TGTGCCAGCAGCCCAGGACTAGCGGGAGCCTACGAGCAGTACTTC.

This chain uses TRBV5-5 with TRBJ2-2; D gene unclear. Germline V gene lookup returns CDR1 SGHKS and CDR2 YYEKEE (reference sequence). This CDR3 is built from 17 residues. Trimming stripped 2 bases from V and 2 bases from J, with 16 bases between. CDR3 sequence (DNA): TGTGCCAGCAGCTTTTCGGCCTACACGACTAACACCGGGGAGCTGTTTTTT. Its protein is CASSFSAYTTNTGELFF.

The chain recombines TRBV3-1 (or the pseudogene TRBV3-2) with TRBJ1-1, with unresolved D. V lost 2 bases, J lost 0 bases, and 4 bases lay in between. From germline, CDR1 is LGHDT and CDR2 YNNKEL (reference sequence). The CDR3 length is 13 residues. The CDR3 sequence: CASSQSVNTEAFF. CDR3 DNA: TGTGCCAGCAGCCAATCGGTGAACACTGAAGCTTTCTTT.

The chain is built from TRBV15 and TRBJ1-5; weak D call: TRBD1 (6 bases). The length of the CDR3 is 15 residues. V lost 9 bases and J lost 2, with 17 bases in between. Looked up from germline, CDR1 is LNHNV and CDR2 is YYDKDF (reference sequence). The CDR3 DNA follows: TGTGCCACAAAACAGGCAGGGGTAGGCAATCAGCCCCAGCATTTT. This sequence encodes CATKQAGVGNQPQHF. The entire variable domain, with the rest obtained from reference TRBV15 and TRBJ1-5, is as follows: DAMVIQNPRYQVTQFGKPVTLSCSQTLNHNVMYWYQQKSSQAPKLLFHYYDKDFNNEADTPDNFQSRRPNTSFCFLDIRSPGLGDTAMYLCATKQAGVGNQPQHFGDGTRLSIL.

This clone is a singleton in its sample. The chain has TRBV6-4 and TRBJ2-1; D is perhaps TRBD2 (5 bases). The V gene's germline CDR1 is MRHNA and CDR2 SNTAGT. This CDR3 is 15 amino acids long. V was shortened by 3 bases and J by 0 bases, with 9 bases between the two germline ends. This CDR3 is CASSDGLLSYNEQFF. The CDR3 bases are TGTGCCAGCAGTGATGGACTCCTCTCCTACAATGAGCAGTTCTTC.

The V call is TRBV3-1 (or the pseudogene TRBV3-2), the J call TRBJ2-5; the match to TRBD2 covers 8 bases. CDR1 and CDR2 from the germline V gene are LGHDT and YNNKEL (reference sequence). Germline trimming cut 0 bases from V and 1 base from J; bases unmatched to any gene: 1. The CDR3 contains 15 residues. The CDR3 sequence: CASSQETSGQETQYF. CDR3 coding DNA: TGTGCCAGCAGCCAAGAAACTAGCGGCCAAGAGACCCAGTACTTC.

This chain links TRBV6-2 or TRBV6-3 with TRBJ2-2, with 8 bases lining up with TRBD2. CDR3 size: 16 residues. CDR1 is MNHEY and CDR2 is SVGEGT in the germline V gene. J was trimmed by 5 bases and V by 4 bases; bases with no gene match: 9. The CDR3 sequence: CASSSPSGGPTGELFF. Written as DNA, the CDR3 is TGTGCCAGCAGTTCTCCGTCGGGAGGGCCGACCGGGGAGCTGTTTTTT.

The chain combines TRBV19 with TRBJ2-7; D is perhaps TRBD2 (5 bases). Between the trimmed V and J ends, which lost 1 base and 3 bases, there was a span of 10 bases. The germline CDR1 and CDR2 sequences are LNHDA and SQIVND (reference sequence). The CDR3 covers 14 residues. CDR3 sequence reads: CASSIGEGNYEQYF. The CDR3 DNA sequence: TGTGCCAGTAGTATAGGCGAGGGAAACTACGAGCAGTACTTC. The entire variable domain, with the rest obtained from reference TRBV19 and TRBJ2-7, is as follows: DGGITQSPKYLFRKEGQNVTLSCEQNLNHDAMYWYRQDPGQGLRLIYYSQIVNDFQKGDIAEGYSVSREKKESFPLTVTSAQKNPTAFYLCASSIGEGNYEQYFGPGTRLTVT.

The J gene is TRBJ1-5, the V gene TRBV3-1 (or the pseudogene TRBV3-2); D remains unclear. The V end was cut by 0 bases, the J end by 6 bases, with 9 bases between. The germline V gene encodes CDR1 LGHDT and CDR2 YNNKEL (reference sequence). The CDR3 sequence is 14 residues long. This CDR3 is CASSQDWRGQPQHF. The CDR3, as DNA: TGTGCCAGCAGCCAAGATTGGCGGGGTCAGCCCCAGCATTTT.